The 9 T cell receptor beta chains below were found in one sample sequenced in a study of cytomegalovirus exposure and HLA in healthy donors. PCR employed 60 Vbeta and 13 Jbeta primers. Method: immunoSEQ multiplex PCR; TCRdb's copy keeps in-frame clones and lacks some. The table shows around 100,000 clones, with roughly 9.1% occurring only once. Material: PBMCs. These receptors originate from a man aged 40-49 years in good health and CMV-seropositive.

The chain combines TRBV19 with TRBJ1-1; 7 bases align to TRBD1. Germline loops: CDR1 LNHDA, CDR2 SQIVND (reference sequence). With 3 bases clipped from V and 2 bases from J, the junction kept 6 bases outside the gene matches. The CDR3 sequence is 15 residues long. The chain's CDR3 is CASSMRTGRNTEAFF. The CDR3 nucleotides are TGTGCCAGTAGTATGCGGACAGGTCGAAACACTGAAGCTTTCTTT.

This clone was seen only a few times. This sequence joins TRBV7-8 and TRBJ2-7, with D possibly matching TRBD2 (5 bases). The CDR3 runs to 14 residues. Trimming took off 1 base at V and 13 bases at J, with 20 bases between the two ends. Germline lookup yields CDR1 SGHVS and CDR2 FQNEAQ. CDR3 coding DNA: TGTGCCAGCAGCTTAGGCGGGCTAGCAGATGTACTATACTTC. Translating gives CASSLGGLADVLYF.

A few counts support this clone. This chain connects TRBV6-6 to TRBJ2-4, with D possibly TRBD2 on 5 matching bases. Trimming removed 5 bases at V and 0 bases at J, with 11 bases between. This CDR3 is 15 amino acids long. Germline V gives CDR1 MNHNY, CDR2 SVGAGI (reference sequence). The CDR3 here is CASSTGLLAKNIQYF. Written as DNA, the CDR3 is TGTGCCAGCAGTACCGGACTTCTAGCCAAAAACATTCAGTACTTC.

This clone appeared a few times. CDR3 amino acids: CASSTPQTNYGYTF. CDR3 coding DNA: TGTGCCAGCAGTACCCCACAGACTAACTATGGCTACACCTTC. The chain couples TRBV28 to TRBJ1-2; D remains unclear. The CDR3 consists of 14 residues. From germline, CDR1 is MDHEN and CDR2 SYDVKM. Trimming stripped 5 bases from V and 0 bases from J, with 10 bases between.

The CDR3 nucleotides are TGTGCCAGCAGAGACGGACAGATAAACTATGGCTACACCTTC. Translation gives CASRDGQINYGYTF. The chain recombines TRBV9 with TRBJ1-2; TRBD1 might be the D (6 bases). Germline CDR1 SGDLS, CDR2 YYNGEE. V was clipped by 5 bases and J by 2 bases, with 13 bases between them. The CDR3 consists of 14 residues.

The CDR3 region has the DNA TGTGCCAGCAGCTTAGGCTCGCGAGAGACCCAGTACTTC. Its protein product is CASSLGSRETQYF. This sequence joins TRBV13 and TRBJ2-5; D gene uncertain. V was trimmed by 0 bases and J by 4 bases, leaving 6 bases between them. Germline lookup yields CDR1 PRHDT and CDR2 FYEKMQ (reference sequence). This CDR3 region has 13 residues.

As regards this clone: The same CDR3 arises from other DNA sequences in this sample as well. The chain recombines TRBV30 with TRBJ1-2; the match to TRBD1 covers 7 bases. The CDR3 runs to 14 residues. The germline CDR1 and CDR2 sequences are GTSNPN and SVGIG (reference sequence). Trimming took 2 bases from V and 4 from J; bases not matched to a gene: 7. CDR3 in DNA: TGTGCCTGGAGTACTCCAGGGGGGTTCTATGGCTACACCTTC. This translates into CAWSTPGGFYGYTF.

This clone turned up a few times. The chain uses TRBV7-9 and TRBJ2-7; D is unclear. The CDR3 is 11 residues long. Germline-derived CDR1 and CDR2 are SEHNR and FQNEAQ (reference sequence). V shed 5 bases and J shed 4 bases, with 6 bases lying between them. The CDR3 region is CASSISYEQYF. The CDR3 nucleotides are TGTGCCAGCAGCATTAGTTACGAGCAGTACTTC.

J is TRBJ1-5 and V is TRBV28; 7 bases are shared with TRBD1. The CDR3 contains 14 residues. After removal of 8 bases from V and 1 base from J, the junction contained 5 bases not matched to a gene. The V gene's germline CDR1 is MDHEN and CDR2 SYDVKM. The DNA for the CDR3 is TGTGCCAGCTCTCAGGGGGGAAGCAATCAGCCCCAGCATTTT. Translation: CASSQGGSNQPQHF.